Presented here are 5 T cell receptor beta chains from one specimen sequenced in a study of blood T cell repertoires in COVID-19. Sequencing used immunoSEQ multiplex PCR; TCRdb keeps in-frame clones, though not all of them. The sample includes 350,000 or so clones, around 88% of them seen just once. Sequenced material: peripheral blood. The receptors originated from a man aged 25 to 45 with active or convalescent COVID-19.

The chain links TRBV7-8 to TRBJ1-3; D gene ambiguous. CDR1 and CDR2 from the germline V gene are SGHVS and FQNEAQ. This CDR3 comprises 12 residues. The V end was cut by 5 bases, the J end by 8 bases, with 10 bases between. CDR3 bases: TGTGCCAGCAGCCCTATCCCGGACACCATATATTTT. This codes for CASSPIPDTIYF.

The chain joins TRBV7-2 to TRBJ2-1; 16 positions match TRBD2. V trimming: 4 bases; J trimming: 13 bases; junction bases outside the gene matches: 19. The CDR3 consists of 19 residues. Germline CDR1 and CDR2: SGHTA and FQGNSA. In nucleotides, the CDR3 is TGTGCCAGCAGCTCATGGGGGACTAGCGGGAGGGCCGCTCCCAGTCCTCAGTTCTTC. This gives the protein CASSSWGTSGRAAPSPQFF.

This chain joins TRBV6-2 or TRBV6-3 and TRBJ2-3; no firm D call. Trimming shortened V by 6 bases and J by 2 bases, and 15 bases separated the two germline ends. CDR1 MNHEY and CDR2 SVGEGT come from the germline V gene. The CDR3 totals 15 residues. The CDR3 nucleotides are TGTGCCAGCAGCTCCTATCCCCCCCACACAGATACGCAGTATTTT. The encoded protein is CASSSYPPHTDTQYF.

The V gene is TRBV14, the J gene TRBJ1-1, with 7 bases identical to TRBD1. CDR1 and CDR2 from the germline V gene are SGHDN and FVKESK. Trimming removed 6 bases from V and 6 bases from J; junction bases left unmatched: 10. This CDR3 contains 14 residues. For the CDR3, the DNA is TGTGCCAGCAGTCTCGACAGGGTATTCGCTGAAGCTTTCTTT. Translated: CASSLDRVFAEAFF.

The V gene is TRBV6-2 or TRBV6-3, the J gene TRBJ2-7, with a weak D call TRBD1 (5 bases). This CDR3 is built from 14 residues. V was trimmed by 2 bases and J by 3 bases, leaving 11 bases between them. Germline CDR1 is MNHEY and CDR2 is SVGEGT. CDR3 residues: CASSYGAANYEQYF. The CDR3 nucleotides are TGTGCCAGCAGTTACGGGGCCGCAAACTACGAGCAGTACTTC.